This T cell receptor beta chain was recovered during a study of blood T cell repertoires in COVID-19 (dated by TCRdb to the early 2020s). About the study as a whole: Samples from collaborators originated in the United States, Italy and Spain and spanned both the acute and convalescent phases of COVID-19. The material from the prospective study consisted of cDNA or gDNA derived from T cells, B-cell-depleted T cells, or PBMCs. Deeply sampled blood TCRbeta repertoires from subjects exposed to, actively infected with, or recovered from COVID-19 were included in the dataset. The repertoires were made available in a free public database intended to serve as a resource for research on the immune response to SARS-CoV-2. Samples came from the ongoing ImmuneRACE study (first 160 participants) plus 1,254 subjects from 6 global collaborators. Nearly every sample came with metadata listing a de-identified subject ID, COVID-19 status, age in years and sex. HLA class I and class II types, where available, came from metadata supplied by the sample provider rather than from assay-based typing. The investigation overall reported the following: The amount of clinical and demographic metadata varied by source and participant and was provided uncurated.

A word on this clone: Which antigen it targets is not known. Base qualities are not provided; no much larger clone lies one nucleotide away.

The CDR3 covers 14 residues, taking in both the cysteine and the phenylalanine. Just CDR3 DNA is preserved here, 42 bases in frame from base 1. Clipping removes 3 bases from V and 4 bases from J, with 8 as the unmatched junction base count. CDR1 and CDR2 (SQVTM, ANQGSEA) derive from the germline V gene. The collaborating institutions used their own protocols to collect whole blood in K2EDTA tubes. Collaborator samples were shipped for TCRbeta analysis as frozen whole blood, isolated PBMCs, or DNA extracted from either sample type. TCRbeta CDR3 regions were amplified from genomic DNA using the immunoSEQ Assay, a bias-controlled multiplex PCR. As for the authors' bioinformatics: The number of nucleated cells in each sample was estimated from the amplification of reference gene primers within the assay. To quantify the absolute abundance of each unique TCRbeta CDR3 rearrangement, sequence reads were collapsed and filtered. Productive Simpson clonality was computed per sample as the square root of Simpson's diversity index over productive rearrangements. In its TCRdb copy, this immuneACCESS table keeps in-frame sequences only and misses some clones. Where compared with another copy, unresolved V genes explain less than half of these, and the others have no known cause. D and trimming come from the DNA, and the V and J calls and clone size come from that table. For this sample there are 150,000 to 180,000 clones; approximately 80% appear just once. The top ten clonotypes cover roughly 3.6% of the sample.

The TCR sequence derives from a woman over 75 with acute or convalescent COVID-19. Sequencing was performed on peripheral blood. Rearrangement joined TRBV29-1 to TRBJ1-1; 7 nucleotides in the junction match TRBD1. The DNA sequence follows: TGCAGCGTTGACTTGACAGGGCTTGGCACTGAAGCTTTCTTT. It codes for CSVDLTGLGTEAFF. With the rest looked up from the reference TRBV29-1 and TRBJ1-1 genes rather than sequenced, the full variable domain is SAVISQKPSRDICQRGTSLTIQCQVDSQVTMMFWYRQQPGQSLTLIATANQGSEATYESGFVIDKFPISRPNLTFSTLTVSNMSPEDSSIYLCSVDLTGLGTEAFFGQGTRLTVV.